This entry features one TCR beta chain sequence. The antigen it binds to is not known. No base quality values were provided; no much bigger clone lies one nucleotide off. Per the germline V gene, ENHRY is the CDR1 and SYGVKD is the CDR2. The trim is 7 bases for V and 4 bases for J, with a gap of 16 bases between the germline ends. From its cysteine to its phenylalanine, the CDR3 spans 14 amino acids. Just the 42-base CDR3 DNA is kept, in frame starting at base 1. This sample is drawn from a study of blood T cell repertoires in COVID-19 (dated by TCRdb to the early 2020s). About the study as a whole: Samples from collaborators originated in the United States, Italy and Spain and spanned both the acute and convalescent phases of COVID-19. The material from the prospective study consisted of cDNA or gDNA derived from T cells, B-cell-depleted T cells, or PBMCs. The dataset comprised deeply sampled blood TCRbeta repertoires from subjects exposed to, actively infected with, or recovered from COVID-19. The repertoires were made available in a free public database intended to serve as a resource for research on the immune response to SARS-CoV-2. The samples were drawn from the first 160 participants of the ongoing ImmuneRACE study and from under 1,500 subjects provided by 6 global collaborators. The sample metadata nearly always contained a de-identified subject ID, COVID-19 status, age in years and sex. HLA class I and class II types, where available, came from metadata supplied by the sample provider rather than from assay-based typing. Here is what the overall study found, with its caveats: Clinical and demographic metadata were provided uncurated, with the amount varying by source and participant.

TCRbeta CDR3 regions were amplified from genomic DNA using the immunoSEQ Assay, a bias-controlled multiplex PCR. As for the authors' bioinformatics: The number of nucleated cells in each sample was estimated by amplification of reference gene primers within the assay. Sequence reads were collapsed and filtered to measure the absolute abundance of every unique TCRbeta CDR3 rearrangement. For each sample, productive Simpson clonality was calculated by taking the square root of Simpson's diversity index across productive rearrangements. TCRdb obtained this table from immuneACCESS and retained in-frame rearrangements with V and J assigned. These tables miss some clones; where compared with another copy, unresolved V genes account for less than half of the shortfall, and the remainder is unexplained. The DNA was the basis for D and trimming; V, J and clone size are from that table. The sample includes around 120,000 clones, with around 86% observed a single time. The leading ten clones occupy 25% to 30% of the sample.

Whole blood was collected in K2EDTA tubes by collaborating institutions according to the institutions' own protocols. For TCRbeta analysis, collaborator samples were shipped as frozen whole blood, as isolated PBMCs, or as DNA extracted from either sample type. The sequence is built from TRBV10-3 and TRBJ1-2, with the D gene uncertain. The clonotype was recovered from a woman in her 70s with acute or convalescent COVID-19. The sequenced sample was peripheral blood. The DNA reads as follows: TGTGCCATCAAAACAGAGCAAGCTCGCTATGGCTACACCTTC. This is translated as CAIKTEQARYGYTF.